Listed below are T cell receptor beta chains from one sample, sequenced in a study of blood T cell repertoires in COVID-19. The assay was immunoSEQ multiplex PCR, and TCRdb's table has in-frame clones only and misses some. The repertoire holds 340,000 or so clones, with around nine tenths as singletons. Source material: peripheral blood. The origin of the receptors is a man aged 50 to 59 with active or convalescent COVID-19. Each CDR3 is given with its conserved first and last residue. The D gene is left open where the match is weak. Where a row states a size, it is once, few, many or the class of an expanded clone; other rows omit it.

J,D,V,size,CDR3,DNA
TRBJ1-1,TRBD1,TRBV20-1,-,CSASGVSRQGWNTEAFF,TGCAGTGCTAGTGGGGTAAGTCGACAGGGATGGAACACTGAAGCTTTCTTT
TRBJ2-1,TRBD2,TRBV7-8,once,CASSRPNTSNQTSGSRGSYNEQFF,TGTGCCAGCAGCCGTCCCAACACATCTAATCAGACTAGCGGGAGCCGTGGGTCCTACAATGAGCAGTTCTTC
TRBJ1-1,-,TRBV6-5,-,CASTQLGALNTEAFF,TGTGCCAGCACCCAACTGGGGGCCCTCAACACTGAAGCTTTCTTT
TRBJ1-2,TRBD1,TRBV28,-,CASRVQGGFGYTF,TGTGCCAGCAGGGTACAGGGGGGGTTTGGCTACACCTTC
TRBJ1-5,-,TRBV7-9,-,CASSAGGQPQHF,TGTGCCAGCAGCGCGGGTGGTCAGCCCCAGCATTTT
TRBJ1-1,TRBD1,TRBV5-1,-,CASSLRGTGGWNTEAFF,TGCGCCAGCAGCTTGAGGGGGACAGGGGGCTGGAACACTGAAGCTTTCTTT
TRBJ2-1,-,TRBV7-9,-,CASSHSGGYNEQFF,TGTGCCAGCAGTCATAGTGGGGGGTACAATGAGCAGTTCTTC
TRBJ2-7,-,TRBV10-2,-,CASSDRGQYF,TGCGCCAGCAGTGACCGAGGGCAGTACTTC
TRBJ1-1,-,TRBV3-1/TRBV3-2,-,CASTGIGASTEAFF,TGTGCCAGCACCGGTATCGGTGCAAGCACTGAAGCTTTCTTT
TRBJ1-4,-,TRBV12-3/TRBV12-4,-,CASSSRGIGKLFF,TGTGCCAGCAGTTCCAGGGGAATTGGGAAACTGTTTTTT
TRBJ1-1,-,TRBV5-6,-,CASSLFERMNTEAFF,TGTGCCAGCAGCTTGTTCGAGAGGATGAACACTGAAGCTTTCTTT
TRBJ2-7,-,TRBV5-1,-,CASSAGGAGSGEQYF,TGCGCCAGCAGCGCGGGCGGGGCAGGCTCGGGTGAGCAGTACTTC
TRBJ1-5,-,TRBV19,-,CASSPVPQGPQHF,TGTGCCAGTAGTCCAGTCCCTCAGGGGCCCCAGCATTTT
TRBJ2-1,-,TRBV12-2,-,CASRISGRPSYNEQFF,TGTGCAAGTCGCATTAGCGGGAGGCCCTCCTACAATGAGCAGTTCTTC